This is a list of T cell receptor beta chains from one sample in a study of blood T cell repertoires in COVID-19. Repertoires were generated with immunoSEQ multiplex PCR, while TCRdb's copy carries only in-frame clones and drops some. Of about 270,000 clones in the sample, around 89% are singletons; the top ten hold around 3%. The sample comprised PBMCs or T cells enriched from blood (not recorded which). All receptors derive from a woman aged 45-65 years who had recovered from COVID-19. The CDR3 runs from the conserved cysteine through the conserved F or W. Fields, in order: D gene, clone size, V gene, J gene, CDR3 protein, CDR3 DNA. A D gene is named only where the DNA matches it firmly. Size tells how often a clone was seen (once, few, many) or the class of an expanded clone, and some rows leave it out.

>-|-|TRBV28|TRBJ1-2
CASSWGLPDGYTF
TGTGCCAGCAGTTGGGGACTGCCAGATGGCTACACCTTC
>-|-|TRBV28|TRBJ1-1
CASSKRYLRGTEAFF
TGTGCCAGCAGTAAAAGATACCTTCGAGGTACGGAAGCTTTCTTT
>-|-|TRBV27|TRBJ1-2
CASTKKGSGHYGYTF
TGTGCCAGCACCAAAAAAGGGAGCGGGCACTATGGCTACACCTTC
>TRBD2|-|TRBV10-1|TRBJ2-7
CASSPGLAGYEQYF
TGCGCCAGCAGCCCGGGACTAGCGGGATACGAGCAGTACTTC
>-|-|TRBV18|TRBJ2-1
CASSPTGIRTYNEQFF
TGTGCCAGCTCACCAACAGGGATTAGAACCTACAATGAGCAGTTCTTC
>TRBD1|-|TRBV5-1|TRBJ1-1
CASSLGTEAFF
TGCGCCAGCAGCTTAGGGACAGAGGCTTTCTTT
>-|once|TRBV6-6|TRBJ1-2
CASSPGSNYGYTF
TGTGCCAGCAGTCCCGGGAGCAACTATGGCTACACCTTC
>-|once|TRBV10-3|TRBJ2-1
CAISERGGSYNEQFF
TGTGCCATCAGTGAGAGGGGGGGATCCTACAATGAGCAGTTCTTC
>-|-|TRBV7-2|TRBJ2-5
CASSLQSGSGETQYF
TGTGCCAGCAGCTTACAATCTGGGTCGGGAGAGACCCAGTACTTC
>TRBD2|-|TRBV6-5|TRBJ2-1
CASSSGLAGANEQFF
TGTGCCAGCAGCTCCGGACTAGCGGGAGCTAATGAGCAGTTCTTC
>-|-|TRBV28|TRBJ2-7
CASSIGDTQRYEQYF
TGTGCCAGCAGTATCGGGGACACTCAGAGGTACGAGCAGTACTTC
>TRBD2|once|TRBV28|TRBJ2-2
CASSFSGRGMAGELFF
TGTGCCAGCAGTTTTAGCGGGAGGGGAATGGCCGGGGAGCTGTTTTTT
>-|once|TRBV28|TRBJ2-4
CASSLKLAKNIQYF
TGTGCCAGCAGTTTAAAGCTAGCCAAAAACATTCAGTACTTC
>-|few|TRBV27|TRBJ1-4
CASSLEGGRGKLFF
TGTGCCAGCAGTTTGGAAGGGGGAAGGGGAAAACTGTTTTTT
>TRBD2|-|TRBV5-4|TRBJ2-1
CASSLEGLAGKYNEQFF
TGTGCCAGCAGCTTAGAAGGACTAGCGGGGAAATACAATGAGCAGTTCTTC
>-|-|TRBV6-5|TRBJ1-5
CASSSDSTGSNQPQHF
TGTGCCAGCAGTTCCGACAGCACCGGGAGCAATCAGCCCCAGCATTTT
>-|-|TRBV7-2|TRBJ1-5
CASSSNSFAQPQHF
TGTGCCAGCAGCTCCAACAGTTTTGCACAGCCCCAGCATTTT
>TRBD2|-|TRBV20-1|TRBJ2-3
CSASGLAGGPSDMGMTDTQYF
TGCAGTGCTAGTGGGCTAGCGGGAGGGCCCTCGGATATGGGTATGACAGATACGCAGTATTTT
>TRBD2|-|TRBV5-1|TRBJ2-5
CASSSTGTSGETQYF
TGCGCCAGCAGCTCTACCGGGACTAGCGGAGAGACCCAGTACTTC
>TRBD2|-|TRBV19|TRBJ2-7
CASRPPGSGRFDEQYF
TGTGCCAGTAGGCCCCCCGGGAGCGGGAGATTTGACGAGCAGTACTTC
>-|-|TRBV19|TRBJ1-5
CASSKSRNQPQHF
TGTGCCAGTAGTAAATCGAGGAATCAGCCCCAGCATTTT
>TRBD2|-|TRBV2|TRBJ2-2
CASRGSGRPNTGELFF
TGTGCCAGCAGGGGAAGCGGGAGGCCGAACACCGGGGAGCTGTTTTTT
>-|-|TRBV7-2|TRBJ2-7
CASSVQFTYEQYF
TGTGCCAGCAGCGTACAGTTTACCTACGAGCAGTACTTC
>TRBD1|once|TRBV2|TRBJ1-2
CASEGTGTVDDNPNYGYTF
TGTGCCAGCGAAGGTACCGGGACAGTCGATGATAACCCTAACTATGGCTACACCTTC
>-|-|TRBV5-5|TRBJ2-2
CASSFQMANTGELFF
TGTGCCAGCAGCTTTCAGATGGCGAACACCGGGGAGCTGTTTTTT
>-|-|TRBV9|TRBJ2-5
CASSVGWRGTQETQYF
TGTGCCAGCAGCGTAGGTTGGAGGGGAACCCAAGAGACCCAGTACTTC
>-|-|TRBV6-5|TRBJ2-3
CASTKIAEATDTQYF
TGTGCCAGTACGAAAATAGCAGAGGCCACAGATACGCAGTATTTT